The rows below give T cell receptor beta chains drawn from one sample of a study of T cell changes during pregnancy in multiple sclerosis. Generated by immunoSEQ multiplex PCR, the TCRdb table keeps only in-frame clones and is missing some. This sample carries tens of thousands of clones, approximately 91% of them seen once, and the ten largest clones take about 1.8%. This specimen was peripheral blood, taken in the first trimester of pregnancy. Receptor source: a female donor with multiple sclerosis, enrolled in a pregnancy study. Each CDR3 is given without its conserved first and last residue. Clone sizes are given selectively: once, few, many, or a class where the clone is expanded.

j_call: TRBJ1-2
v_call: TRBV5-4
clone_size: -
cdr3_aa: ASSLQGLDYGYT

j_call: TRBJ2-1
v_call: TRBV13
clone_size: -
cdr3_aa: ASRDSSYNEQF

j_call: TRBJ2-5
v_call: TRBV5-1
clone_size: -
cdr3_aa: ASSIFSGSQETQY

j_call: TRBJ2-3
v_call: TRBV4-1
clone_size: -
cdr3_aa: ASSPLAGGGTDTQY

j_call: TRBJ2-7
v_call: TRBV4-1
clone_size: -
cdr3_aa: ASSQAGPGGKY

j_call: TRBJ2-1
v_call: TRBV30
clone_size: -
cdr3_aa: AWSAQGTSPMGSYNEQF

j_call: TRBJ1-5
v_call: TRBV6-5
clone_size: -
cdr3_aa: ASSYDRDQPQH

j_call: TRBJ2-7
v_call: TRBV2
clone_size: once
cdr3_aa: ASRARDKSYEQY

j_call: TRBJ2-5
v_call: TRBV18
clone_size: once
cdr3_aa: ASSPGTSGFIGETQY

j_call: TRBJ1-1
v_call: TRBV18
clone_size: -
cdr3_aa: ASSRGQDTEAF

j_call: TRBJ1-1
v_call: TRBV5-4
clone_size: few
cdr3_aa: ASSPGTDPEAF

j_call: TRBJ1-2
v_call: TRBV30
clone_size: -
cdr3_aa: AWSVTGGYGYT

j_call: TRBJ1-6
v_call: TRBV30
clone_size: -
cdr3_aa: AWSGDREDSPLH

j_call: TRBJ2-3
v_call: TRBV9
clone_size: -
cdr3_aa: ASSVEGGGGTNTDTQY

j_call: TRBJ1-3
v_call: TRBV2
clone_size: once
cdr3_aa: ASRFSGATGNTIY

j_call: TRBJ1-1
v_call: TRBV2
clone_size: -
cdr3_aa: ASGKTVEAYQWGTEAF

j_call: TRBJ2-7
v_call: TRBV27
clone_size: once
cdr3_aa: ASSWGLAKGGQY

j_call: TRBJ1-1
v_call: TRBV6-6
clone_size: -
cdr3_aa: ASSYSTGLTEAF

j_call: TRBJ2-7
v_call: TRBV11-2
clone_size: -
cdr3_aa: ASSLIPTYEQY

j_call: TRBJ1-1
v_call: TRBV7-9
clone_size: -
cdr3_aa: ASCAGDTEAF

j_call: TRBJ2-1
v_call: TRBV5-1
clone_size: -
cdr3_aa: ASSPGLAVYNEQF

j_call: TRBJ1-5
v_call: TRBV4-1
clone_size: few
cdr3_aa: ASSDQPQH

j_call: TRBJ2-7
v_call: TRBV6-6
clone_size: once
cdr3_aa: ASSQISLATTYEQY

j_call: TRBJ1-2
v_call: TRBV19
clone_size: -
cdr3_aa: ASSPPHRQTYGYT

j_call: TRBJ1-3
v_call: TRBV2
clone_size: -
cdr3_aa: ASRPGTGGNTIY

j_call: TRBJ2-5
v_call: TRBV6-4
clone_size: -
cdr3_aa: ASSETGGVKTQY

j_call: TRBJ1-1
v_call: TRBV19
clone_size: -
cdr3_aa: ASSIAPTGGFTEAF

j_call: TRBJ1-1
v_call: TRBV2
clone_size: -
cdr3_aa: ASSVMNTEAF

j_call: TRBJ2-3
v_call: TRBV4-2
clone_size: -
cdr3_aa: ASSQGTGGYTDTQY

j_call: TRBJ2-7
v_call: TRBV10-2
clone_size: -
cdr3_aa: ASRSLDRGLYYEQY

j_call: TRBJ2-1
v_call: TRBV19
clone_size: -
cdr3_aa: ASIDGQGANEQF

j_call: TRBJ2-5
v_call: TRBV10-3
clone_size: -
cdr3_aa: AITLREGETQY

j_call: TRBJ2-4
v_call: TRBV6-5
clone_size: -
cdr3_aa: ASSYGQGSNQY

j_call: TRBJ2-5
v_call: TRBV7-9
clone_size: -
cdr3_aa: ASSLEDSGDFAQY

j_call: TRBJ2-7
v_call: TRBV30
clone_size: -
cdr3_aa: AWALGSEQY

j_call: TRBJ1-1
v_call: TRBV28
clone_size: -
cdr3_aa: ASSPQTGAGAF

j_call: TRBJ2-7
v_call: TRBV6-5
clone_size: -
cdr3_aa: ASTTRFWSFYEQY

j_call: TRBJ2-1
v_call: TRBV5-1
clone_size: -
cdr3_aa: ASSLVAGGPDEQF

j_call: TRBJ2-1
v_call: TRBV27
clone_size: -
cdr3_aa: ASSLSGRGHNEQF

j_call: TRBJ2-7
v_call: TRBV29-1
clone_size: -
cdr3_aa: SGGTGGKQY

j_call: TRBJ1-3
v_call: TRBV6-1
clone_size: -
cdr3_aa: ASKMTGYSGNTIY

j_call: TRBJ2-7
v_call: TRBV30
clone_size: once
cdr3_aa: AWSGTSYEQY